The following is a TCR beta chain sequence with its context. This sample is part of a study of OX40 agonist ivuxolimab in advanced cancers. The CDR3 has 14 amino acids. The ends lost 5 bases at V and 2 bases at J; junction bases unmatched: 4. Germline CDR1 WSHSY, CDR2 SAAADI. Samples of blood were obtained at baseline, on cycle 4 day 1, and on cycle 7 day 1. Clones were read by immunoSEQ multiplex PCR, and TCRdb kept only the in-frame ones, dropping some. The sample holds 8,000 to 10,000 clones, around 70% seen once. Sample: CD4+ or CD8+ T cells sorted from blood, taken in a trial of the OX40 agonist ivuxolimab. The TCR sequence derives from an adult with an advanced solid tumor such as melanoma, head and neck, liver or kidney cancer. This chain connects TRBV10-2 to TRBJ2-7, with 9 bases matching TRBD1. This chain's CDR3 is CASSPGQGTYEQYF. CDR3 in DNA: TGCGCCAGCAGTCCCGGACAGGGGACCTACGAGCAGTACTTC.